This TCR beta chain was found in a study of shared clonotypes between healthy human individuals. V lost 2 bases and J lost 4, with 9 bases in between. Germline CDR1 is GTSNPN and CDR2 is SVGIG (reference sequence). This CDR3 has 13 residues. Measured with immunoSEQ multiplex PCR; TCRdb has only the in-frame clones, and not every one. Among just over 2,000,000 clones listed, 85% to 95% were seen once. This sequence was found in a man between 18 and 35 years old in good health. The chain employs TRBV30 and TRBJ1-3; D is uncertain. The source material was naive CD4+ T cells sorted from blood. Subset noted: CD45RA+ positively selected. The CDR3 region has the DNA TGTGCCTGGAGTCCTAACATGGGAAACACCATATATTTT. Translating it yields CAWSPNMGNTIYF.